The next 14 T cell receptor beta chains were all read from a single sample in a study of T cell responses to AZD1222 COVID-19 vaccine. TCRdb keeps only in-frame clones here, not all; method: immunoSEQ multiplex PCR. The sample gives about 93,000 clones, around nine tenths of which show up once; approximately 3% is in the top ten. Sequencing was performed on peripheral blood, taken on day 0 of MenACWY control vaccination. These receptor sequences come from an adult in good health.

The chain has TRBV3-1 (or the pseudogene TRBV3-2) and TRBJ2-7, with D hard to call. V shed 1 base and J shed 6 bases, with 13 bases lying between them. Germline loops: CDR1 LGHDT, CDR2 YNNKEL (reference sequence). The CDR3 runs 14 residues. The CDR3 loop reads CASSQGVNSLEQYF. CDR3 DNA sequence: TGTGCCAGCAGCCAAGGGGTTAACAGCCTCGAGCAGTACTTC.

The sample holds a few counts of this clone. CDR3: CAIFGQGTYEQYF. CDR3 DNA: TGTGCCATATTCGGACAGGGGACCTACGAGCAGTACTTC. The chain recombines TRBV2 with TRBJ2-7; 9 positions agree with TRBD1. Germline CDR1 SNHLY, CDR2 FYNNEI. The CDR3 runs 13 residues. V was clipped by 10 bases and J by 2 bases; unmatched bases: 6.

The chain combines TRBV6-6 with TRBJ1-2, with TRBD1 matching 10 bases. V was pared by 8 bases and J by 4 bases, with 7 bases of the junction left unmatched. Germline CDR1 reads MNHNY; CDR2 reads SVGAGI (reference sequence). The CDR3 spans 14 residues. The DNA for the CDR3 is TGTGCCAGCCAGCCGGGACAGGGGCTCTATGGCTACACCTTC. Amino acid sequence: CASQPGQGLYGYTF.

This chain connects TRBV3-1 (or the pseudogene TRBV3-2) to TRBJ1-2; 7 bases line up with TRBD1. The CDR3 consists of 15 residues. The V gene's germline CDR1 is LGHDT and CDR2 YNNKEL (reference sequence). V lost 3 bases to trimming and J lost 3 bases; unmatched junction nucleotides: 7. DNA for the CDR3: TGTGCCAGCAGCCACCCCGCAGGGGGAGACTATGGCTACACCTTC. It translates to CASSHPAGGDYGYTF.

This chain joins TRBV5-1 and TRBJ2-7, with no clear D. V was clipped by 7 bases and J by 1 base, with 15 bases between them. The germline V gene encodes CDR1 SGHRS and CDR2 YFSETQ. CDR3 length equals 14 residues. CDR3 nucleotide sequence: TGCGCCAGCCTAAGTGCTAATATTTCCTACGAGCAGTACTTC. This sequence encodes CASLSANISYEQYF.

The chain recombines TRBV7-2 with TRBJ1-1, with D unclear. Germline V gene data show CDR1 as SGHTA and CDR2 as FQGNSA. Trimming stripped 4 bases from V and 0 bases from J, with 9 bases between. The CDR3 loop spans 14 amino acids. For the CDR3, the DNA is TGTGCCAGCAGCTGGTCGGCCTTGAACACTGAAGCTTTCTTT. Translated, it gives CASSWSALNTEAFF.

The chain employs TRBV5-1 and TRBJ2-2; possible D gene TRBD2, 5 bases. The V end was cut by 1 base, the J end by 9 bases, with 13 bases between. Per the germline V gene, CDR1 is SGHRS and CDR2 is YFSETQ. This CDR3 contains 14 residues. CDR3 loop: CASSLSTGYRELFF. The CDR3 DNA reads as TGCGCCAGCAGCTTGAGTACGGGGTACAGGGAGCTGTTTTTT.

In its sample, this clone was seen a few times. The CDR3 DNA is TGTGCCAGCAGCTTAGGACCGAGTCGGGACACCATATATTTT. As protein: CASSLGPSRDTIYF. The chain employs TRBV7-2 and TRBJ1-3; no clear D. This CDR3 comprises 14 residues. The germline V and J ends were trimmed by 1 base and 8 bases, with 12 bases remaining between them. From germline, CDR1 is SGHTA and CDR2 FQGNSA. Drawing the rest from reference TRBV7-2 and TRBJ1-3, the complete variable domain is GAGVSQSPSNKVTEKGKDVELRCDPISGHTALYWYRQSLGQGLEFLIYFQGNSAPDKSGLPSDRFSAERTGGSVSTLTIQRTQQEDSAVYLCASSLGPSRDTIYFGEGSWLTVV.

The chain links TRBV4-1 to TRBJ1-6, with D unresolved. Trimming took 1 base from V and 5 from J, leaving 15 bases between them. In germline, CDR1 is MGHRA, CDR2 YSYEKL. The CDR3 covers 17 residues. CDR3 residues: CASSQGVTGLNNSPLHF. CDR3 sequence (DNA): TGCGCCAGCAGCCAAGGGGTCACGGGCCTTAATAATTCACCCCTCCACTTT.

This clone has just one count. The chain links TRBV6-5 to TRBJ1-5; D unresolved. Trimming stripped 2 bases from V and 7 bases from J, with 15 bases between. The CDR3 covers 15 residues. Germline CDR1 and CDR2: MNHEY and SVGAGI. This chain's CDR3 is CASSYNPRAGQPQHF. For the CDR3, the DNA is TGTGCCAGCAGTTACAACCCCCGGGCGGGACAGCCCCAGCATTTT.

The V and J genes are TRBV21-1 and TRBJ2-7; the D call in the table, TRBD2, was not verified against the DNA. TRBV21-1 is reported as a pseudogene. The CDR3 runs to 17 residues. CDR3 amino acids: CASSKDGLADHSYEQYF. CDR3 nucleotide sequence: TGTGCCAGCAGCAAAGACGGACTAGCGGACCACTCCTACGAGCAGTACTTC.

The genes are TRBV6-1 and TRBJ1-3; D is ambiguous. The CDR3 has 15 amino acids. V was pared by 0 bases and J by 1 base, with 7 bases between. The V gene's germline CDR1 is MNHNS and CDR2 SASEGT. CDR3 DNA: TGTGCCAGCAGTGAAGCTTGGGAATCTGGAAACACCATATATTTT. Amino acids: CASSEAWESGNTIYF.

The chain recombines TRBV6-2 or TRBV6-3 with TRBJ2-7, with 7 bases that match TRBD1. Germline V lookup: CDR1 MNHEY, CDR2 SVGEGT. The CDR3 runs to 15 residues. With V trimmed by 2 bases and J by 3 bases, 7 bases remained unmatched. The CDR3 sequence: CASSYPDRTYYEQYF. CDR3 nucleotide sequence: TGTGCCAGCAGTTACCCGGACAGGACTTACTACGAGCAGTACTTC.

The chain has TRBV9 and TRBJ2-1; unclear D gene. CDR3 length equals 14 residues. Trimming shortened V by 0 bases and J by 1 base, and 5 bases separated the two germline ends. Germline CDR1 is SGDLS and CDR2 is YYNGEE. DNA for the CDR3: TGTGCCAGCAGCGTAGTACAGTCCTACAATGAGCAGTTCTTC. This sequence encodes CASSVVQSYNEQFF.